Shown below are 27 T cell receptor beta chains from a single sample sequenced in a study of T cell responses to AZD1222 COVID-19 vaccine. TCRdb keeps only in-frame clones here, not all; method: immunoSEQ multiplex PCR. In the table there are roughly 84,000 clones, 80% to 90% of which are singletons. Specimen: peripheral blood, collected 28 days after the second AZD1222 dose. Every receptor here comes from an adult who received the AZD1222 COVID-19 vaccine.

The chain links TRBV6-2 or TRBV6-3 to TRBJ1-1, with 7 bases fitting TRBD1. The ends lost 0 bases at V and 0 bases at J; junction bases unmatched: 7. The CDR3 is 17 amino acids. Germline V gives CDR1 MNHEY, CDR2 SVGEGT. The CDR3 sequence is CASSYSFTGQMNTEAFF. The CDR3 DNA reads TGTGCCAGCAGTTACTCGTTCACGGGACAGATGAACACTGAAGCTTTCTTT.

This rearrangement joins TRBV28 to TRBJ2-5; D is possibly TRBD1 or TRBD2 (5 bases each). The germline CDR1 and CDR2 sequences are MDHEN and SYDVKM. The CDR3 sequence is 15 residues long. V was shortened by 3 bases and J by 5 bases, with 16 bases between the two germline ends. CDR3 coding DNA: TGTGCCAGCAGTTTTCGGTCAGGGAGCCGGGAGACCCAGTACTTC. Translation gives CASSFRSGSRETQYF.

CDR3 DNA: TGTGCCAGCAGGGGACTAGCAGCGACGGACATTCAGTACTTC. Translation: CASRGLAATDIQYF. This chain links TRBV28 with TRBJ2-4, with 9 nucleotides matching TRBD2. The germline V gene encodes CDR1 MDHEN and CDR2 SYDVKM. This CDR3 is 14 amino acids long. V lost 6 bases to trimming and J lost 8 bases; unmatched junction nucleotides: 8.

This chain connects TRBV20-1 to TRBJ2-1; D is uncertain. Trimming cost V 3 bases and J 11 bases, with 17 bases left between them. Germline V gene data show CDR1 as DFQATT and CDR2 as SNEGSKA (reference sequence). The CDR3 spans 13 residues. CDR3 protein: CSASLQRRIQQFF. The CDR3 coding sequence is TGCAGTGCTAGTTTACAGCGTAGAATCCAGCAGTTCTTC.

V gene TRBV18 combines with J gene TRBJ1-2; D perhaps matches TRBD1 (6 bases). Germline CDR1 KGHSH, CDR2 LQKENI. With 5 bases removed from V and 2 bases from J, the gap between germline ends came to 9 bases. The CDR3 sequence is 13 residues long. The CDR3, as DNA: TGTGCCAGCTCATCGGACAGAAACTATGGCTACACCTTC. Encoded protein: CASSSDRNYGYTF.

The rearrangement joins TRBV28 to TRBJ1-1, with D perhaps TRBD1 (5 bases). The V and J ends lost 2 bases and 5 bases respectively, with 12 bases between them. The length of the CDR3 is 14 residues. Per the germline V gene, CDR1 is MDHEN and CDR2 is SYDVKM. The CDR3 region has the DNA TGTGCCAGCAGTTTAGAGAGGGGTTGGACTGAAGCTTTCTTT. Translation: CASSLERGWTEAFF.

This clone was found once. The chain combines TRBV15 with TRBJ1-1; D possibly corresponds to TRBD1 (5 bases). V lost 1 base to trimming and J lost 1 base, with 13 bases between them. Germline V gene sequence: CDR1 LNHNV, CDR2 YYDKDF (reference sequence). The length of the CDR3 is 16 residues. The CDR3 nucleotides are TGTGCCACCAGCAGAGGTGGTGGCAGGGCGAACACTGAAGCTTTCTTT. Amino acid sequence: CATSRGGGRANTEAFF.

This chain joins TRBV5-1 and TRBJ1-6; no clear D gene. The germline CDR1 and CDR2 sequences are SGHRS and YFSETQ. The CDR3 is 15 amino acids. The germline V and J ends were trimmed by 5 bases and 5 bases, with 14 bases remaining between them. CDR3 in DNA: TGCGCCAGCAGGAACGGACGGACTCATAATTCACCCCTCCACTTT. Amino acid sequence: CASRNGRTHNSPLHF.

The chain employs TRBV6-5 and TRBJ1-1, with D perhaps matching TRBD1 (5 bases). CDR1 is MNHEY and CDR2 is SVGAGI in the germline V gene. V lost 0 bases and J 4 bases, leaving 12 bases between the germline ends. The CDR3 totals 15 residues. The CDR3 DNA sequence: TGTGCCAGCAGTTACTCGATTTCAGGGAGCACTGAAGCTTTCTTT. Protein sequence: CASSYSISGSTEAFF.

The rearrangement uses TRBV7-2 and TRBJ1-2; maybe TRBD1 (6 bases). V was pared by 8 bases and J by 4 bases, with 14 bases between. Per the germline V gene, CDR1 is SGHTA and CDR2 is FQGNSA. The CDR3 runs 13 residues. CDR3 protein: CASDIGGAYGYTF. CDR3 sequence (DNA): TGTGCCAGCGATATAGGGGGAGCCTATGGCTACACCTTC.

V and J are TRBV6-2 or TRBV6-3 and TRBJ1-1; TRBD1 matches at 9 bases. J gave up 12 bases and V 2 bases, and 13 bases lay outside the gene matches. Germline CDR1 is MNHEY and CDR2 is SVGEGT. The CDR3 has 15 residues. CDR3 nucleotides: TGTGCCAGCAGTTACCCTTCCACAGGGGGCCGGAGGTCTTTCTTT. This encodes CASSYPSTGGRRSFF.

The chain recombines TRBV28 with TRBJ2-5; 8 bases fit TRBD1. V shed 3 bases, J shed 5 bases, and the junction held 11 bases outside the gene matches. This CDR3 contains 16 residues. Germline CDR1 and CDR2: MDHEN and SYDVKM. CDR3 nucleotide sequence: TGTGCCAGCAGTTTTGGGCCGACAGGGGCCGCCGAGACCCAGTACTTC. Protein product: CASSFGPTGAAETQYF.

The chain couples TRBV5-6 to TRBJ1-4; 7 bases are shared with TRBD1. The V and J ends lost 4 bases and 7 bases, in that order; junction bases with no gene match: 4. The length of the CDR3 is 13 residues. CDR1 and CDR2 from the germline V gene are SGHDT and YYEEEE. As DNA, the CDR3 is TGTGCCAGCAGCCGACAGGGTAGTGAAAAACTGTTTTTT. Its protein is CASSRQGSEKLFF.

This clone was detected only a few times. This chain's CDR3 is CASSELQGNNYGYTF. DNA for the CDR3: TGTGCCAGCAGTGAGTTACAGGGCAATAACTATGGCTACACCTTC. The rearrangement joins TRBV6-1 to TRBJ1-2, with D tentatively TRBD1 (6 bases). CDR1 is MNHNS, CDR2 SASEGT, per germline. Trimming left V 3 bases short and J 1 base short, with 12 bases between. CDR3 length: 15 amino acids.

The J gene is TRBJ2-7, the V gene TRBV7-2, with 10 bases that match TRBD1. V lost 1 base to trimming and J lost 5 bases; unmatched junction nucleotides: 8. Germline values: CDR1 SGHTA, CDR2 FQGNSA. The CDR3 has 16 residues. The DNA of the CDR3 is TGTGCCAGCAGCTTAGTGGGGACAGGGGTTCGGGACGAGCAGTACTTC. Translation gives CASSLVGTGVRDEQYF.

This clone was found once. V and J are TRBV30 and TRBJ1-5; D gene unclear. The germline gives CDR1 GTSNPN, CDR2 SVGIG (reference sequence). V was clipped by 1 base and J by 0 bases, with 4 bases between them. CDR3 length: 13 amino acids. The CDR3 is CAWSGNSNQPQHF. In nucleotides, the CDR3 is TGTGCCTGGAGTGGCAATAGCAATCAGCCCCAGCATTTT.

The chain uses TRBV6-5 and TRBJ1-3; D call uncertain. V lost 0 bases and J lost 3, with 9 bases in between. Per the germline V gene, CDR1 is MNHEY and CDR2 is SVGAGI. The CDR3 totals 15 residues. The CDR3 nucleotides are TGTGCCAGCAGTTACTCCGGGCAGATTGGAAACACCATATATTTT. This translates into CASSYSGQIGNTIYF.

This clone was seen just once. The chain uses TRBV7-9 and TRBJ2-7; 10 bases agree with TRBD1. The CDR3 spans 14 residues. Germline V CDR1 and CDR2: SEHNR, FQNEAQ (reference sequence). V dropped 5 bases and J dropped 3; count of bases not matched to a gene: 4. As DNA, the CDR3 is TGTGCCAGCAGCCGGGACAGGGGAGACTACGAGCAGTACGTC. Translation: CASSRDRGDYEQYV.

The chain links TRBV27 to TRBJ2-5, with D maybe TRBD2 (6 bases). Trimming cost V 4 bases and J 2 bases, with 17 bases left between them. CDR1 is MNHEY and CDR2 is SMNVEV in the germline V gene (reference sequence). The CDR3 has 16 residues. This CDR3 reads CASSSPSQGLQETQYF. The CDR3 DNA is TGTGCCAGCAGTTCCCCCTCCCAGGGACTTCAAGAGACCCAGTACTTC.

The chain joins TRBV9 to TRBJ2-3, with D perhaps TRBD2 (6 bases). The germline V gene has CDR1 SGDLS and CDR2 YYNGEE. V gave up 3 bases and J gave up 2 bases, with 19 bases separating them. The CDR3 runs to 17 residues. The CDR3 loop is CASSGGDGDADTDTQYF. The CDR3 nucleotides are TGTGCCAGCAGCGGCGGGGACGGAGACGCGGACACAGATACGCAGTATTTT.

J is TRBJ1-4 and V is TRBV28, with a possible D match to TRBD1 (6 bases). V was pared by 6 bases and J by 2 bases, with 13 bases between. Germline loops: CDR1 MDHEN, CDR2 SYDVKM. There are 15 residues in the CDR3. CDR3 sequence reads: CASSSPGATNEKLFF. The DNA for the CDR3 is TGTGCCAGCAGCTCCCCGGGGGCGACTAATGAAAAACTGTTTTTT.

The chain employs TRBV19 and TRBJ2-2; TRBD1 matches at 7 bases. The germline gives CDR1 LNHDA, CDR2 SQIVND (reference sequence). J gave up 8 bases and V 7 bases, and 7 bases lay outside the gene matches. This CDR3 has 13 residues. The CDR3 here is CASNNRGRGELFF. The CDR3, as DNA: TGTGCCAGTAATAACAGGGGAAGAGGGGAGCTGTTTTTT.

V usage is TRBV6-5 and J usage is TRBJ2-5; D is uncertain. The CDR3 covers 15 residues. Germline values: CDR1 MNHEY, CDR2 SVGAGI. V lost 2 bases to trimming and J lost 5 bases, with 15 bases between them. CDR3 nucleotide sequence: TGTGCCAGCAGTTACCTAGTACAAGGGCGGGAGACCCAGTACTTC. Translated: CASSYLVQGRETQYF.

The V gene is TRBV5-1, the J gene TRBJ2-1; D uncertain. The CDR3 totals 15 residues. Germline V gene data show CDR1 as SGHRS and CDR2 as YFSETQ. V dropped 3 bases and J dropped 3 bases, with 13 bases sitting between them. In DNA, the CDR3 is TGCGCCAGCAGCTCAGAGCCCACAGTCTACAATGAGCAGTTCTTC. The encoded protein is CASSSEPTVYNEQFF.

This clone has a single count. V gene TRBV5-5 combines with J gene TRBJ1-2; D gene ambiguous. The ends were cut back, 4 bases at V and 2 bases at J, with 9 bases in the middle. The CDR3 length is 13 residues. The germline V gene encodes CDR1 SGHKS and CDR2 YYEKEE (reference sequence). The CDR3 DNA sequence: TGTGCCAGCAGCACCCGACAAAACTATGGCTACACCTTC. This translates into CASSTRQNYGYTF.

The gene calls are TRBV5-6 and TRBJ2-4, with 7 bases matching TRBD1. Trimming cost V 1 base and J 6 bases; bases outside gene matches: 7. Germline CDR1 and CDR2: SGHDT and YYEEEE. The length of the CDR3 is 15 residues. CDR3 sequence (DNA): TGTGCCAGCAGCTTGAGACAGGGCCTGCTAAACATTCAGTACTTC. Protein product: CASSLRQGLLNIQYF.

The V and J genes are TRBV6-1 and TRBJ1-1; no reliable D call. Germline V gene sequence: CDR1 MNHNS, CDR2 SASEGT. V was trimmed by 4 bases and J by 1 base, leaving 7 bases between them. CDR3 size: 13 residues. The CDR3 region is CASSATSNTEAFF. The CDR3 DNA reads as TGTGCCAGCAGTGCTACGTCGAACACTGAAGCTTTCTTT.